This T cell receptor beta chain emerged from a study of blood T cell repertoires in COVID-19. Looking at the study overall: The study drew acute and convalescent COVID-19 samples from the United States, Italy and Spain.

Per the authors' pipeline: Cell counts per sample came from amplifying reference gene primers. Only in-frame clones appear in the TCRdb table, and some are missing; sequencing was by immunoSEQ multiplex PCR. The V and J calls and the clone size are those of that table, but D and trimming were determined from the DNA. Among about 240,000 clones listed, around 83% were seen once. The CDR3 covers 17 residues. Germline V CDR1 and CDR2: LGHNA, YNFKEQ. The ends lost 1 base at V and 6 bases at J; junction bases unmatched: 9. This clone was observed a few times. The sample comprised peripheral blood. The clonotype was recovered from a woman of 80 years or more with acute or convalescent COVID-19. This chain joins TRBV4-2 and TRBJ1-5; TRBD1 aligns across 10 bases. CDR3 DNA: TGTGCCAGCAGCCAAGTAAGGGACAGGGGTGGGATTCAGCCCCAGCATTTT. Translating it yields CASSQVRDRGGIQPQHF.